The next 13 T cell receptor beta chains were all read from a single sample in a study of control samples from healthy donors and cancer patients. Libraries were prepared by immunoSEQ multiplex PCR; TCRdb keeps only in-frame clonotypes and omits some of them. The table records under 200,000 clones, 90% to 95% of them present only once. Sequencing input: blood. Receptors were obtained from a woman aged 25-40 years in good health.

This clone was observed a handful of times. The chain links TRBV21-1 to TRBJ2-4. TRBV21-1 is termed a pseudogene. The CDR3 totals 10 residues. This CDR3 is CASSKNIQYF. The CDR3 DNA sequence: TGTGCCAGCAGCAAAAACATTCAGTACTTC.

CDR3 region: CSVDDRGTTEAFF. The CDR3 DNA follows: TGCAGCGTTGACGACAGGGGTACCACTGAAGCTTTCTTT. The rearrangement joins TRBV29-1 to TRBJ1-1; 8 bases map to TRBD1. With 3 bases clipped from V and 4 bases from J, the junction kept 4 bases outside the gene matches. The length of the CDR3 is 13 residues. The germline V gene encodes CDR1 SQVTM and CDR2 ANQGSEA.

Turning to this clone: Other DNA sequences from this sample encode an identical CDR3 as well. The chain carries TRBV6-5 and TRBJ2-7; D assignment may be TRBD1 or TRBD2 (5 bases each). Germline CDR1 reads MNHEY; CDR2 reads SVGAGI. V lost 2 bases, J lost 3 bases, and 11 bases lay in between. The CDR3 runs 14 residues. The CDR3 is CASSYGTLVYEQYF. As DNA, the CDR3 is TGTGCCAGCAGTTACGGGACCCTTGTCTACGAGCAGTACTTC.

The chain is built from TRBV27 and TRBJ1-2, with 7 bases lining up with TRBD1. Germline values: CDR1 MNHEY, CDR2 SMNVEV (reference sequence). This CDR3 has 13 residues. V was pared by 3 bases and J by 6 bases, with 4 bases of the junction left unmatched. The CDR3 spells CASSFGGGDGYTF. CDR3 coding DNA: TGTGCCAGCAGTTTTGGAGGGGGCGATGGCTACACCTTC.

V usage is TRBV5-1 and J usage is TRBJ2-1, with D possibly matching TRBD2 (5 bases). V was trimmed by 0 bases and J by 9 bases, leaving 13 bases between them. The CDR3 is 14 residues long. Germline CDR1 SGHRS, CDR2 YFSETQ. The chain's CDR3 is CASSLAFPEVEQFF. The CDR3 coding sequence is TGCGCCAGCAGCTTGGCTTTCCCGGAGGTTGAGCAGTTCTTC.

The chain uses TRBV28 and TRBJ2-7; 8 nucleotides match TRBD1. From germline, CDR1 is MDHEN and CDR2 SYDVKM. This CDR3 comprises 15 residues. Trimming at V came to 5 bases and at J to 7 bases, leaving 13 bases not matched to a gene. In DNA form, the CDR3 reads TGTGCCAGCAGTCCGGACAGGGTCCTTGTTAGAGAGCAGTACTTC. Its translation: CASSPDRVLVREQYF.

The chain couples TRBV2 to TRBJ2-3; 7 bases align to TRBD1. Unmatched junction bases numbered 20, after V lost 1 base and J lost 1 base. CDR3 length: 21 residues. The germline gives CDR1 SNHLY, CDR2 FYNNEI. The CDR3 spells CASSEGPLTIKGGRGTDTQYF. The CDR3 DNA is TGTGCCAGCAGTGAAGGCCCTCTGACGATAAAAGGGGGCAGGGGCACAGATACGCAGTATTTT.

The V gene is TRBV7-9, the J gene TRBJ2-7; tentative D call: TRBD2 (5 bases). Per germline, CDR1 SEHNR and CDR2 FQNEAQ (reference sequence). This CDR3 comprises 14 residues. Trimming left V 2 bases short and J 3 bases short, with 11 bases between. The DNA of the CDR3 is TGTGCCAGCAGCTTACGGGCAGGAGGCTACGAGCAGTACTTC. It specifies CASSLRAGGYEQYF.

This clone was detected once. The chain recombines TRBV9 with TRBJ2-1, with 8 bases identical to TRBD2. V was clipped by 3 bases and J by 7 bases; unmatched bases: 3. The germline V gene encodes CDR1 SGDLS and CDR2 YYNGEE. The CDR3 loop spans 13 amino acids. Written as DNA, the CDR3 is TGTGCCAGCAGCGCGACTAGCGTGAATGAGCAGTTCTTC. This codes for CASSATSVNEQFF.

The chain employs TRBV9 and TRBJ2-3; TRBD2 is a possible D gene (6 bases). There are 16 residues in the CDR3. Looked up from germline, CDR1 is SGDLS and CDR2 is YYNGEE. V was pared by 4 bases and J by 2 bases, with 17 bases between. The CDR3 here is CASSPVGAGLTDTQYF. The CDR3 bases are TGTGCCAGCAGCCCGGTAGGGGCGGGACTCACAGATACGCAGTATTTT.

The chain recombines TRBV5-4 with TRBJ2-3, with 11 bases matching TRBD2. Germline CDR1 is SGHNT and CDR2 is YYREEE (reference sequence). The junction had 11 bases not matched to a gene; V was cut back by 4 bases and J by 4 bases. CDR3 size: 17 residues. Here the CDR3 reads CASSPRSSGRASDTQYF. CDR3 DNA: TGTGCCAGCAGCCCGCGGAGTAGCGGGAGGGCGTCAGATACGCAGTATTTT. Filled out from reference TRBV5-4 and TRBJ2-3, the complete variable domain reads ETGVTQSPTHLIKTRGQQVTLRCSSQSGHNTVSWYQQALGQGPQFIFQYYREEENGRGNFPPRFSGLQFPNYSSELNVNALELDDSALYLCASSPRSSGRASDTQYFGPGTRLTVL.

CDR3 protein: CASSVEPLDYGYTF. For the CDR3, the DNA is TGTGCCAGCAGCGTAGAGCCCTTAGACTATGGCTACACCTTC. The J gene is TRBJ1-2, the V gene TRBV9; no reliable D call. Trimming pared 0 bases from V and 3 bases from J, leaving 9 bases between. Germline V gene data show CDR1 as SGDLS and CDR2 as YYNGEE. The CDR3 runs to 14 residues. The complete variable domain, with remaining parts taken from reference TRBV9 and TRBJ1-2, reads DSGVTQTPKHLITATGQRVTLRCSPRSGDLSVYWYQQSLDQGLQFLIQYYNGEERAKGNILERFSAQQFPDLHSELNLSSLELGDSALYFCASSVEPLDYGYTFGSGTRLTVV.

The genes are TRBV28 and TRBJ1-5, with D possibly TRBD1 on 5 matching bases. V was cut by 1 base and J by 6 bases, with 10 bases left in between. Germline V gene lookup returns CDR1 MDHEN and CDR2 SYDVKM. The CDR3 length is 14 residues. The CDR3 DNA reads TGTGCCAGCAGTTTATCAGGGTTTGGTCAGCCCCAGCATTTT. Its translation is CASSLSGFGQPQHF.